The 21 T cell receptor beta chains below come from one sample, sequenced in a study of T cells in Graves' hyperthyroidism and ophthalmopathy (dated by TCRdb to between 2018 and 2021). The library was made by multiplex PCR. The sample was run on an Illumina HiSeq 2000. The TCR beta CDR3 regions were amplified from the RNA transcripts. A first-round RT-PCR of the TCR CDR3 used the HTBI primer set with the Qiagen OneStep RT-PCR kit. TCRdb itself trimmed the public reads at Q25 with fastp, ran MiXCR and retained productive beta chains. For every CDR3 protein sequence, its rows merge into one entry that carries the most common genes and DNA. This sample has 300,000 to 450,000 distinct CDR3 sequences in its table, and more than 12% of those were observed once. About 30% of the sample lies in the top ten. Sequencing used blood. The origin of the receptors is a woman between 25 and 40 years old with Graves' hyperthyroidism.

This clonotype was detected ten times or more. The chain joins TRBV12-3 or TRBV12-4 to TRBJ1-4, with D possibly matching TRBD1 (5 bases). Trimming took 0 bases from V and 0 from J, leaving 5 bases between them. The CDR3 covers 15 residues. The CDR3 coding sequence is TGTGCCAGCAGTTTAGCGACAGCAACTAATGAAAAACTGTTTTTT. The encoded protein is CASSLATATNEKLFF.

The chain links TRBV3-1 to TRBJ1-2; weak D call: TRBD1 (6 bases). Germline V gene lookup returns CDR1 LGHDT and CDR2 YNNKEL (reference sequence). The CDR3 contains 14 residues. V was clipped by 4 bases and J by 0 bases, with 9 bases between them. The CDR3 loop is CASSRQGTNYGYTF. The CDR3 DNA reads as TGTGCCAGCAGCCGTCAGGGGACTAACTATGGCTACACCTTC.

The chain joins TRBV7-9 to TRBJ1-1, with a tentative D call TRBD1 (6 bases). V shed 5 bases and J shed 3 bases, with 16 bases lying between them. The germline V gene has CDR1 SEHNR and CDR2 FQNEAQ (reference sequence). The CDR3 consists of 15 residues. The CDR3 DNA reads TGTGCCAGCAGCCATGGACAGATTTCGGACACTGAAGCTTTCTTT. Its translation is CASSHGQISDTEAFF.

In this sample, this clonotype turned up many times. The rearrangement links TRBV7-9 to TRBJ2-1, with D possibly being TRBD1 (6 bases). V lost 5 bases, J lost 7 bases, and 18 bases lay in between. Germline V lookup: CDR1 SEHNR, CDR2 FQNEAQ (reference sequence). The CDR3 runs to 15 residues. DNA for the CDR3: TGTGCCAGCAGCCGAACAAGGGCAGGGGCAAATGAGCAGTTCTTC. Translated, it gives CASSRTRAGANEQFF.

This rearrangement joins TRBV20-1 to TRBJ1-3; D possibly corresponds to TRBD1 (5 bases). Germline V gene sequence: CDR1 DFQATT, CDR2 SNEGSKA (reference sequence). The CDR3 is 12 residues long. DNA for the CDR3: TGCAGCCTCCCAGGGTCTGGAAACACCATATATTTT. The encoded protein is CSLPGSGNTIYF.

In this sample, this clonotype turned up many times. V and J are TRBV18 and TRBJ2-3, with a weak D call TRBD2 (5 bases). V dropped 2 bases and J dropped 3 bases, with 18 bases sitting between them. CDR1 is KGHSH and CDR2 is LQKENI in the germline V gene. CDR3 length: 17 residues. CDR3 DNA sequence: TGTGCCAGCTCACCAGGAGCGGTACCCCGGGGAACAGATACGCAGTATTTT. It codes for CASSPGAVPRGTDTQYF.

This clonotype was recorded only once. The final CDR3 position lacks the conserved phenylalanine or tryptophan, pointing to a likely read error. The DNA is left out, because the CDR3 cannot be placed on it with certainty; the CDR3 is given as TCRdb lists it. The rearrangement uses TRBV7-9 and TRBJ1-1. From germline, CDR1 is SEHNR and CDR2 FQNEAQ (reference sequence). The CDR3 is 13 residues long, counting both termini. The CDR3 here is CASRGALDTEAFL.

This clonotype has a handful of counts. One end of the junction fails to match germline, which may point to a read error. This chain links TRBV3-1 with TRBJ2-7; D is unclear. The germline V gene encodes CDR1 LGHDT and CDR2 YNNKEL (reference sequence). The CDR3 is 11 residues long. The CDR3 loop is CASSQVCEQYF. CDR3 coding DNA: TGTGCCAGCAGTCAAGTCTGCGAGCAGTACTTC.

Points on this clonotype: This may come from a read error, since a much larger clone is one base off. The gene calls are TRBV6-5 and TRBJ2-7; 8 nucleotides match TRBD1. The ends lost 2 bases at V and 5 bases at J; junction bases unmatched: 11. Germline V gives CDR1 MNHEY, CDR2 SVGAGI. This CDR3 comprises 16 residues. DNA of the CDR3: TGTGCCAGCAGTTACCCAGGGACAGGAGATCCCAACGAGCAGTACTTC. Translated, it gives CASSYPGTGDPNEQYF.

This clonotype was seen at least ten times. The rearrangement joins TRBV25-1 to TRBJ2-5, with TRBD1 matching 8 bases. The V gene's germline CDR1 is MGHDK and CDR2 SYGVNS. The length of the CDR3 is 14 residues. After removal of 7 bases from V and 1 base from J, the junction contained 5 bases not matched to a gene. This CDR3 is CASNPGGFQETQYF. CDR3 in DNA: TGTGCCAGCAACCCAGGGGGCTTCCAAGAGACCCAGTACTTC.

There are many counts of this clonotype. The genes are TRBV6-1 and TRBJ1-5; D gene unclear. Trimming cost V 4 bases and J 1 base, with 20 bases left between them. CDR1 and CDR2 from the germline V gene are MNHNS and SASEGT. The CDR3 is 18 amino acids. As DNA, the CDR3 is TGTGCCAGCAGTGTAGGCGGGTGGGAAGCTGGGAGCAATCAGCCCCAGCATTTT. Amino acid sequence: CASSVGGWEAGSNQPQHF.

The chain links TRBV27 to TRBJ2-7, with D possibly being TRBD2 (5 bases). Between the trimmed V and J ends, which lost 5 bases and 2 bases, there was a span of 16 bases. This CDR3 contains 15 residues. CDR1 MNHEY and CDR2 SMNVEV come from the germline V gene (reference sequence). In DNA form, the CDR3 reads TGTGCCAGCAGTAAGTCCCTAGCTTCGGCCTACGAGCAGTACTTC. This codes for CASSKSLASAYEQYF.

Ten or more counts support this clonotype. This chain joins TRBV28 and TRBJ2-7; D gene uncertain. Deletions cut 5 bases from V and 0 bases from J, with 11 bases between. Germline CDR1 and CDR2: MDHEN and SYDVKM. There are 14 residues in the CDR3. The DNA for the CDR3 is TGTGCCAGCAGTACAGCGCAAAGCTCCTACGAGCAGTACTTC. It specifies CASSTAQSSYEQYF.

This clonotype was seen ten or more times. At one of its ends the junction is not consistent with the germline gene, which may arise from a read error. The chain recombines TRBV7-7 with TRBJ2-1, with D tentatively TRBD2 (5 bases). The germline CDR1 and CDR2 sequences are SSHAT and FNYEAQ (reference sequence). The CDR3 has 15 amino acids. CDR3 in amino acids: CASSLDGDPANEQFF. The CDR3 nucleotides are TGTGCTAGCAGCTTAGACGGGGATCCGGCCAATGAGCAGTTCTTC.

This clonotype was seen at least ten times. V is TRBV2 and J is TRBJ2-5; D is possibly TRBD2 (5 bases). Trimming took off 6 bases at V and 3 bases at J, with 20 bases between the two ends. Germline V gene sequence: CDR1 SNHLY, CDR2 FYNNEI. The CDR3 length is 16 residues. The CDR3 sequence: CASRPFLRGREETQYF. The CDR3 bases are TGTGCCAGCAGGCCTTTTCTACGGGGTCGGGAAGAGACCCAGTACTTC.

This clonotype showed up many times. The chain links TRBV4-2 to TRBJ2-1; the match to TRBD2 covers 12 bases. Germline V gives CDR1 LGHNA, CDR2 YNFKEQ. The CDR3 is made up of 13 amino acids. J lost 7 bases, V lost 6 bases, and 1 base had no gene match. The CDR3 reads CASRGTSGNEQFF. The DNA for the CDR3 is TGTGCCAGCAGGGGGACTAGCGGGAATGAGCAGTTCTTC.

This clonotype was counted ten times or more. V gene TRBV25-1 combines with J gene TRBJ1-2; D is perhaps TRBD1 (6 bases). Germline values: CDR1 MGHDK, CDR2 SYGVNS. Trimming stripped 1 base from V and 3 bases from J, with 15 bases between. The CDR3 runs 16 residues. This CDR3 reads CASSELGSTGHYGYTF. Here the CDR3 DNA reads TGTGCCAGCAGTGAATTGGGATCCACAGGGCACTATGGCTACACCTTC.

The CDR3 loop is CATSDRDRGLDTQYF. CDR3 nucleotides: TGTGCCACCAGTGACCGTGACAGGGGGTTGGATACGCAGTATTTT. This rearrangement joins TRBV24-1 to TRBJ2-3; 9 bases are a match to TRBD1. The CDR3 loop spans 15 amino acids. Per germline, CDR1 KGHDR and CDR2 SFDVKD. V lost 4 bases to trimming and J lost 6 bases; unmatched junction nucleotides: 7.

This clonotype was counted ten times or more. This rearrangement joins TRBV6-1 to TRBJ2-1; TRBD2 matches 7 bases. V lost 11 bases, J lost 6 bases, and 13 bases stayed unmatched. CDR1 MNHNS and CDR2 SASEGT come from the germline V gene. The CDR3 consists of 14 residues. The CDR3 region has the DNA TGTGCCGGCAAAGGGCGGGAGTTCCCCAATGAGCAGTTCTTC. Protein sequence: CAGKGREFPNEQFF.

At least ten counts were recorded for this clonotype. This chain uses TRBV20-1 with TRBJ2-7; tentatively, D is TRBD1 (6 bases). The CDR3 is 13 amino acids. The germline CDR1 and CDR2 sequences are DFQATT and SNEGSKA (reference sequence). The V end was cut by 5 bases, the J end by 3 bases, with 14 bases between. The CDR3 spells CSASGTTDYEQYF. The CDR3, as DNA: TGCAGTGCTTCCGGGACAACCGACTACGAGCAGTACTTC.

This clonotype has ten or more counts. The CDR3 here is CASSLSQDQEETQYF. In nucleotides, the CDR3 is TGTGCCAGCAGCTTATCACAGGATCAGGAAGAGACCCAGTACTTC. The chain carries TRBV7-8 and TRBJ2-5; D is possibly TRBD1 (5 bases). CDR1 is SGHVS and CDR2 is FQNEAQ in the germline V gene. The germline V and J ends were trimmed by 2 bases and 3 bases, with 13 bases remaining between them. CDR3 length: 15 amino acids.